This TCR beta chain was documented in a study of control samples from healthy donors and cancer patients. The table came from immunoSEQ multiplex PCR; TCRdb's copy has only in-frame clones and leaves some out. Of 150,000 to 200,000 clones listed, roughly 94% were seen once; the top ten hold 8.5%. This clonotype originated in a woman between 40 and 50 years old in good health. The sequencing sample was made of blood.

The CDR3 here is CAISVSGSDGGQPQHF. The CDR3 DNA follows: TGTGCCATCAGTGTGTCTGGCTCCGACGGAGGGCAGCCCCAGCATTTT. The genes are TRBV10-3 and TRBJ1-5; D is unresolved. Germline V gene lookup returns CDR1 ENHRY and CDR2 SYGVKD. The CDR3 length is 16 residues. The V end was cut by 4 bases, the J end by 7 bases, with 20 bases between.